This is a list of T cell receptor beta chains from one sample in a study of Ad26.COV2.S vaccination and SARS-CoV-2 variants. Assay used: immunoSEQ multiplex PCR; TCRdb lists only in-frame clones, some missing. The table records around 370,000 clones, more than 75% of them present only once. Sequencing was performed on peripheral blood, taken in a trial of Ad26.COV2.S vaccine versus placebo. The receptors originated from a person between 18 and 65 years old who received the Ad26.COV2.S COVID-19 vaccine or a placebo. CDR3s include the opening cysteine and the closing phenylalanine or tryptophan. The D gene is left open where the match is weak. Only some rows state a clone size, as once, few, many or a class for expanded clones.

V	D	size	J	CDR3	DNA
TRBV7-2	NA	NA	TRBJ2-2	CASRQAFNTGELFF	TGTGCCAGCAGGCAAGCCTTTAACACCGGGGAGCTGTTTTTT
TRBV7-2	NA	NA	TRBJ2-3	CASSLGLVDTQYF	TGTGCCAGCAGCTTAGGACTAGTGGATACGCAGTATTTT
TRBV27	NA	NA	TRBJ1-2	CASKGLRGADYGYTF	TGTGCCAGCAAAGGGCTGAGGGGGGCGGACTATGGCTACACCTTC
TRBV15	NA	NA	TRBJ1-4	CATSRDERQGNEKLFF	TGTGCCACCAGCAGAGATGAAAGGCAGGGGAATGAAAAACTGTTTTTT
TRBV15	TRBD1	NA	TRBJ2-7	CATSRDFGTGKYEQYF	TGTGCCACCAGCAGAGATTTCGGGACAGGCAAATACGAGCAGTACTTC
TRBV9	NA	NA	TRBJ1-3	CASSTGNTIYF	TGTGCCAGCTCGACTGGAAACACCATATATTTT
TRBV7-2	NA	NA	TRBJ2-2	CASSLAINSGELFF	TGTGCCAGCAGCCTAGCCATCAATTCCGGGGAGCTGTTTTTT
TRBV19	NA	NA	TRBJ2-7	CASSIRGKTYEQYF	TGTGCCAGTAGTATAAGGGGTAAAACCTACGAGCAGTACTTC
TRBV7-2	NA	NA	TRBJ2-2	CASSFARDQTGELFF	TGTGCCAGCAGCTTCGCCCGGGACCAAACCGGGGAGCTGTTTTTT
TRBV11-3	NA	NA	TRBJ2-1	CASSLYRGNEQFF	TGTGCCAGCAGCTTATATCGGGGAAATGAGCAGTTCTTC
TRBV6-5	NA	NA	TRBJ2-1	CASSYSGVPSYNEQFF	TGTGCCAGCAGTTACTCGGGGGTTCCCTCCTACAATGAGCAGTTCTTC
TRBV11-3	NA	few	TRBJ1-6	CASVGQGYNSPLHF	TGTGCCAGCGTCGGGCAGGGGTATAATTCACCCCTCCACTTT
TRBV4-1	NA	NA	TRBJ1-2	CASSPQHRTLIYGYTF	TGCGCCAGCAGCCCACAACACCGCACTCTCATCTATGGCTACACCTTC
TRBV24-1	NA	NA	TRBJ2-5	CATSDPQGPETQYF	TGTGCCACCAGTGACCCACAGGGTCCAGAGACCCAGTACTTC
TRBV9	NA	NA	TRBJ2-1	CASSAIRGNEQFF	TGTGCCAGCAGCGCCATCAGAGGTAATGAGCAGTTCTTC
TRBV19	NA	NA	TRBJ2-1	CASSIDTGTYNEQFF	TGTGCCAGTAGTATTGACACAGGAACCTACAATGAGCAGTTCTTC
TRBV5-4	TRBD1	NA	TRBJ2-1	CASSFTGTVEQFF	TGTGCCAGCAGCTTTACCGGGACAGTGGAGCAGTTCTTC
TRBV5-5	TRBD1	NA	TRBJ2-7	CASSITGTGDGEQYF	TGTGCCAGCAGCATCACCGGGACAGGGGACGGCGAGCAGTACTTC
TRBV18	NA	NA	TRBJ1-3	CASSPSGDSGNTIYF	TGTGCCAGCTCACCGTCCGGAGACTCTGGAAACACCATATATTTT
TRBV4-1	NA	medium-sized	TRBJ1-1	CASSPTVGGPNTEAFF	TGCGCCAGCAGCCCCACCGTTGGGGGGCCCAACACTGAAGCTTTCTTT
TRBV5-5	NA	NA	TRBJ1-4	CASSETRQATTNEKLFF	TGTGCCAGCAGCGAAACTAGACAGGCCACGACTAATGAAAAACTGTTTTTT
TRBV11-3	NA	NA	TRBJ2-5	CASSLDSDSRATQYF	TGTGCCAGCAGCTTAGATTCGGACAGTCGGGCGACCCAGTACTTC
TRBV29-1	NA	NA	TRBJ2-1	CSVEERRRSSYNEQFF	TGCAGCGTTGAAGAGAGGCGAAGGAGCTCCTACAATGAGCAGTTCTTC
TRBV5-1	TRBD1	NA	TRBJ1-1	CASSPQGGEDTEAFF	TGCGCCAGCAGCCCACAGGGGGGTGAGGACACTGAAGCTTTCTTT
TRBV15	NA	NA	TRBJ2-1	CAVGTGTTYNEQFF	TGTGCCGTAGGAACAGGGACCACCTACAATGAGCAGTTCTTC
TRBV9	NA	once	TRBJ2-7	CASSAGSFIYEQYF	TGTGCCAGCAGCGCAGGTTCATTCATTTACGAGCAGTACTTC
TRBV15	NA	NA	TRBJ2-6	CATSRGPTGIRANVLTF	TGTGCCACCAGCAGGGGACCCACAGGGATTAGGGCCAACGTCCTGACTTTC
TRBV18	TRBD1	NA	TRBJ1-2	CASSPQGTGSYGYTF	TGTGCCAGCTCACCACAAGGGACAGGGAGCTATGGCTACACCTTC
TRBV7-2	TRBD2	NA	TRBJ2-3	CASSLSASGGAQDTQYF	TGTGCCAGCAGCTTATCGGCTAGCGGGGGGGCCCAGGATACGCAGTATTTT
TRBV7-5	NA	NA	TRBJ2-3	CARSSSTPAPITDTQYF	TGTGCCAGAAGCTCCTCGACTCCCGCCCCAATCACAGATACGCAGTATTTT
TRBV4-1	TRBD1	NA	TRBJ2-7	CASSQLQGALTNYEQYF	TGCGCCAGCAGCCAACTACAGGGGGCCTTAACTAACTACGAGCAGTACTTC
TRBV28	NA	NA	TRBJ2-7	CASRLSNLDGYEQYF	TGTGCCAGCAGACTCTCGAACTTAGACGGTTACGAGCAGTACTTC
TRBV6-2/TRBV6-3	NA	NA	TRBJ2-2	CASSLISGATGELFF	TGTGCCAGCAGTTTAATTAGCGGAGCGACCGGGGAGCTGTTTTTT
TRBV19	TRBD1	NA	TRBJ2-3	CASSTSDRGLLTDTQYF	TGTGCCAGTAGTACCTCGGACAGGGGACTCCTCACAGATACGCAGTATTTT
TRBV18	NA	NA	TRBJ1-5	CASSPQQGGGQPQHF	TGTGCCAGCTCACCACAACAGGGTGGAGGTCAGCCCCAGCATTTT
TRBV5-4	TRBD1	NA	TRBJ1-1	CASSSRTGVNTEAFF	TGTGCCAGCAGCTCGCGGACAGGGGTGAACACTGAAGCTTTCTTT
TRBV30	NA	NA	TRBJ2-1	CAWDRSFDEQFF	TGTGCCTGGGATCGATCCTTCGATGAGCAGTTCTTC
TRBV30	TRBD1	NA	TRBJ2-5	CAWRGQGRETQYF	TGTGCCTGGAGGGGACAGGGTCGGGAGACCCAGTACTTC
TRBV25-1	NA	NA	TRBJ2-2	CASSEPGRSTGELFF	TGTGCCAGCAGTGAACCGGGACGGAGCACCGGGGAGCTGTTTTTT
TRBV4-1	NA	NA	TRBJ1-3	CASSQAGQLSGNTIYF	TGCGCCAGCAGCCAAGCTGGACAGCTCTCTGGAAACACCATATATTTT
TRBV30	NA	NA	TRBJ2-7	CAWSPRLDAGEQYF	TGTGCCTGGAGTCCGAGACTCGACGCGGGCGAGCAGTACTTC
TRBV6-2/TRBV6-3	NA	NA	TRBJ2-7	CASSSYGGQYF	TGTGCCAGCAGTTCCTACGGGGGCCAGTACTTC
TRBV5-8	TRBD1	NA	TRBJ2-5	CASSRDRAETQYF	TGTGCCAGCAGCCGCGACAGGGCAGAGACCCAGTACTTC
TRBV7-2	NA	NA	TRBJ2-2	CASSLWAEDTGELFF	TGTGCCAGCAGCTTATGGGCCGAGGATACCGGGGAGCTGTTTTTT
TRBV27	TRBD1	NA	TRBJ1-6	CASSLKGQGDSPLHF	TGTGCCAGCAGTTTAAAGGGACAGGGGGATTCACCCCTCCACTTT
TRBV10-2	NA	NA	TRBJ2-3	CASSGRRRDNTDTQYF	TGCGCCAGCAGTGGTCGTCGTAGGGACAACACAGATACGCAGTATTTT
TRBV3-1/TRBV3-2	TRBD1	NA	TRBJ2-7	CASSRDRARGEQYF	TGTGCCAGCAGCCGCGACAGGGCCAGGGGTGAGCAGTACTTC
TRBV5-1	NA	NA	TRBJ1-1	CASRGDPANTEAFF	TGCGCCAGCAGGGGGGACCCAGCGAACACTGAAGCTTTCTTT
TRBV6-4	TRBD1	many	TRBJ1-6	CASSDGTGGSPLHF	TGTGCCAGCAGTGACGGGACAGGGGGCTCACCCCTCCACTTT
TRBV5-1	NA	NA	TRBJ1-1	CASSLGVMNTEAFF	TGCGCCAGCAGCTTGGGAGTCATGAACACTGAAGCTTTCTTT
TRBV6-1	NA	NA	TRBJ2-4	CASSELGPKNIQYF	TGTGCCAGCAGTGAACTGGGTCCCAAAAACATTCAGTACTTC
TRBV12-3/TRBV12-4	NA	once	TRBJ2-5	CASSLRQGETQYF	TGTGCCAGCAGTTTACGTCAGGGAGAGACCCAGTACTTC
TRBV6-5	TRBD1	NA	TRBJ2-7	CASTRGQGPYEQYF	TGTGCCAGCACTAGGGGACAGGGGCCCTACGAGCAGTACTTC